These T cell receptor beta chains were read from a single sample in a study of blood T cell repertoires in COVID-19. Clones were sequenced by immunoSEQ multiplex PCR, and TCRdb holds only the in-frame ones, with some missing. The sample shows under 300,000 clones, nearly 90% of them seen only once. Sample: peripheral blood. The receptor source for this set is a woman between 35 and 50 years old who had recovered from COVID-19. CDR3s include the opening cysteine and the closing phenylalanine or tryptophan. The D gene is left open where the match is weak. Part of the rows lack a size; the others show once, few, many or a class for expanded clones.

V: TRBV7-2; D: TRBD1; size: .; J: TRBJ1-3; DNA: TGTGCCAGCAGCTTAGATGGGACAGAACGAAACACCATATATTTT; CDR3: CASSLDGTERNTIYF
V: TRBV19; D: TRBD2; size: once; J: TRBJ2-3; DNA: TGTGCCAGTAGTACCCGGGACTACACAGATACGCAGTATTTT; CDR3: CASSTRDYTDTQYF
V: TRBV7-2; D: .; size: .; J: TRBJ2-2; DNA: TGTGCCAGCAGCTTATTACAGCGGAGTAGGTTCGCGAACACCGGGGAGCTGTTTTTT; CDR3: CASSLLQRSRFANTGELFF
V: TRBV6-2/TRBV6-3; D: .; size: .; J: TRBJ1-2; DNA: TGTGCCAGCAGTTACTTGGCCGGGGATGGCTACACCTTC; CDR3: CASSYLAGDGYTF
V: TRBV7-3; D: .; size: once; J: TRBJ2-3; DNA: TGTGCCAGCAGCTCCTTACATCGCCATACGCAGTATTTT; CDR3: CASSSLHRHTQYF
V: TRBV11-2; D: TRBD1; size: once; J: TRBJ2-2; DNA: TGTGCCAGCAGCTCTACAGGGGTTACCGGGGAGCTGTTTTTT; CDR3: CASSSTGVTGELFF
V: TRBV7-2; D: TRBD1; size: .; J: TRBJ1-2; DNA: TGTGCCAGCAGCTTAGCTCCGCCGGGACAGGGGGCCGGTCTGGGTGGCTACACCTTC; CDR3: CASSLAPPGQGAGLGGYTF
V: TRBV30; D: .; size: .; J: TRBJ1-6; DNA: TGTGCCTGGAGCCCGGGCAGGGGAAGGAGTTCACCCCTCCACTTT; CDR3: CAWSPGRGRSSPLHF
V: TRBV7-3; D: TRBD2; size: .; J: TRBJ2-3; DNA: TGTGCCAGCAGCTTAAGAGGCGGGGGGGCCTTAGATACGCAGTATTTT; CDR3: CASSLRGGGALDTQYF
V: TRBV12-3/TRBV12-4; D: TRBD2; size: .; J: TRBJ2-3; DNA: TGTGCCAGCAGTACTAGCGGGAGGATGCAGTATTTT; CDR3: CASSTSGRMQYF
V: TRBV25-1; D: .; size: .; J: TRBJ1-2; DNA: TGTGCCAGCAGTGAGGCAGGGTTACGTTCCGGCTACACCTTC; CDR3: CASSEAGLRSGYTF
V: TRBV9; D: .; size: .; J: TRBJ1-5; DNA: TGTGCCAGCAGCACTGGGGGCCGCAGCAATCAGCCCCAGCATTTT; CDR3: CASSTGGRSNQPQHF
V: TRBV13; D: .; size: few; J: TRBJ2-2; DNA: TGTGCCAGCAGCTTACCGGGATTTCCAGCCACCGGGGAGCTGTTTTTT; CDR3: CASSLPGFPATGELFF
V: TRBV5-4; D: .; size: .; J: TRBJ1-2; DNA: TGTGCCAGCAGCTTGGGCAGGCTCGGCGACTATGGCTACACCTTC; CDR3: CASSLGRLGDYGYTF
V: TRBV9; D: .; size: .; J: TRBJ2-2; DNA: TGTGCCAGCAGCGCCATTTTGGGGAGCGGCGCCGGGGAGCTGTTTTTT; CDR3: CASSAILGSGAGELFF
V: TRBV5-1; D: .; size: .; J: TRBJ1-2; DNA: TGCGCCAGCAGCTTGGCCGGTGGGGCGGGCTACACCTTC; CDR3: CASSLAGGAGYTF
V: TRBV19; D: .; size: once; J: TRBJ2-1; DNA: TGTGCCAGTAGTACAATCCAACCCACTAGAAATGAGCAGTTCTTC; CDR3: CASSTIQPTRNEQFF
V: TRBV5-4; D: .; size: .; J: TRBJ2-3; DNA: TGTGCCAGCAGCTTGGATTTTAGAGATACGCAGTATTTT; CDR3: CASSLDFRDTQYF
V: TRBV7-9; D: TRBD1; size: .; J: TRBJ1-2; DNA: TGTGCCAGCAGCTTATATCCAGGGGGCGCCTACACCTTC; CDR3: CASSLYPGGAYTF
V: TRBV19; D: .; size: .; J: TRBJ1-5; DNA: TGTGCCAGTAGTTCGGGACCGGGAGGCAATCAGCCCCAGCATTTT; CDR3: CASSSGPGGNQPQHF
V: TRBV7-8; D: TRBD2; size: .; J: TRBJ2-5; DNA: TGTGCCAGCAGCCAATATAGGCCTAGCGGGGGGGAGACCCAGTACTTC; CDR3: CASSQYRPSGGETQYF
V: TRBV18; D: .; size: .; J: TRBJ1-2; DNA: TGTGCCAGCTCACCAGGAGACAGGTCCTATGGCTACACCTTC; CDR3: CASSPGDRSYGYTF
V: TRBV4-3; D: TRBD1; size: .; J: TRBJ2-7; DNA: TGCGCCAGCAGCCGATCCGGGACAGGGGGTCACGAGCAGTACTTC; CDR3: CASSRSGTGGHEQYF
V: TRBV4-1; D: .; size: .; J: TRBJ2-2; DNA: TGCGCCAGCAGCCAAGATTTTCGGGCAGGGGTGGTTCATTCCTTCACCGGGGAGCTGTTTTTT; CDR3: CASSQDFRAGVVHSFTGELFF
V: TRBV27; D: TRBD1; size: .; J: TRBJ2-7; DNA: TGTGCCAGCAGGACTACCGGGACAGTGCCCCACGAGCAGTACTTC; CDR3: CASRTTGTVPHEQYF
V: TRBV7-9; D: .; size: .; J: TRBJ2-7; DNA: TGTGCCAGCAGCTTAGTACCGGGTTACGAGCAGTACTTC; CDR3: CASSLVPGYEQYF
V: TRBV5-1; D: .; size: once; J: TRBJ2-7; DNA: TGCGCCAGCAGCTTGGGGGGGGAGTACGAGCAGTACTTC; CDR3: CASSLGGEYEQYF
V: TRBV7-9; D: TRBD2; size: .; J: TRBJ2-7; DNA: TGTGCCAGCAGCCCGGGACTAGCGGGCGAGCAGTACTTC; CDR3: CASSPGLAGEQYF
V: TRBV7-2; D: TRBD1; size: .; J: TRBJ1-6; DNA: TGTGCCAGCAGCCCACGGACAGGGAACTATAATTCACCCCTCCACTTT; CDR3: CASSPRTGNYNSPLHF
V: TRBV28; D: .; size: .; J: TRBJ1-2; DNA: TGTGCCAGCAGTCCCCGGCCAAGAGGAAACTATGGCTACACCTTC; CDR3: CASSPRPRGNYGYTF
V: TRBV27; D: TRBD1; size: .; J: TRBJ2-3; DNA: TGTGCCAGCAGTTTCGACAGGGGTACAGATACGCAGTATTTT; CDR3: CASSFDRGTDTQYF
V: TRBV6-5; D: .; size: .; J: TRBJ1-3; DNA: TGTGCCAGCAGCCCCCGACTGAACTCTGGAAACACCATATATTTT; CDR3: CASSPRLNSGNTIYF
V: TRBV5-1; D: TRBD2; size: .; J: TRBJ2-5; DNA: TGCGCCAGCAGCTTTTACCCCCCGGGACTAGGACAAGAGACCCAGTACTTC; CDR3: CASSFYPPGLGQETQYF
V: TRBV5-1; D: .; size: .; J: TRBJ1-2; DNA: TGCGCCAGCAGCTTAGGTATGTCGACTGGCAACTATGGCTACACCTTC; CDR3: CASSLGMSTGNYGYTF
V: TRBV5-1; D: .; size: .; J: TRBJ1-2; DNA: TGCGCCAGCAGCCCCGCCCCGGGAGGGAACTATGGCTACACCTTC; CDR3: CASSPAPGGNYGYTF
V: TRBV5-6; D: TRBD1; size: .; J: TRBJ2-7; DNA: TGTGCCAGCAGCGAAAACACAGGGGCCTACGAGCAGTACTTC; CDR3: CASSENTGAYEQYF
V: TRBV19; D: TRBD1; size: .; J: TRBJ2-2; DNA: TGTGCCAGTAGTATCGCGGGACAGGGGGCCGGGGAGCTGTTTTTT; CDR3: CASSIAGQGAGELFF
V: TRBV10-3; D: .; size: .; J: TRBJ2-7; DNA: TGTGCCATCAGTGAGTCGGTTATACGGAGAGACGAGCAGTACTTC; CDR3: CAISESVIRRDEQYF
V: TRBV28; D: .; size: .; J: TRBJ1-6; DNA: TGTGCCAGCAGTTTCCAGGCGGGTCTTAATCCCCTCCACTTT; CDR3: CASSFQAGLNPLHF
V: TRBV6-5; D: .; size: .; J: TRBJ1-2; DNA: TGTGCCAGCAAAGCAGGGGGCTACACCTTC; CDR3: CASKAGGYTF
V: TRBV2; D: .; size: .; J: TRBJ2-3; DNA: TGTGCCAGCAGTGACGTCAGACTCTACACAGATACGCAGTATTTT; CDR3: CASSDVRLYTDTQYF
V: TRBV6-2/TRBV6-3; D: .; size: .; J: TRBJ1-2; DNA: TGTGCCAGCAGCCTAGACGGGAGTAACTATGGCTACACCTTC; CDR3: CASSLDGSNYGYTF
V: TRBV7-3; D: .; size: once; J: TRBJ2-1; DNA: TGTGCCAGCAGCTTAACGCTAGCTAACAATGAGCAGTTCTTC; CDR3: CASSLTLANNEQFF
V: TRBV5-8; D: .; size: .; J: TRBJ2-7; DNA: TGTGCCAGCAACGGACTGATCACCTACGAGCAGTACTTC; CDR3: CASNGLITYEQYF
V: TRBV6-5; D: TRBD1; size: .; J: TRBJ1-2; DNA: TGTGCCAGCAGTCGCGACAGGGATCTATATGGCTACACCTTC; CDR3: CASSRDRDLYGYTF
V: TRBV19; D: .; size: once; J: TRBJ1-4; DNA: TGTGCCAGCGGAGGACGGCAGATTTCAGAAAAACTGTTTTTT; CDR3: CASGGRQISEKLFF
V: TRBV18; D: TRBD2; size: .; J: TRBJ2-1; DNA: TGTGCCAGCTCACCGTCGCGGACTAGCGGGACGTCGAGGAATGAGCAGTTCTTC; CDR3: CASSPSRTSGTSRNEQFF
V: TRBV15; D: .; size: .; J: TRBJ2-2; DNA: TGTGCCACCAGCAGCTACGAGGGGCCGGGAGCCGGGGAGCTGTTTTTT; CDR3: CATSSYEGPGAGELFF
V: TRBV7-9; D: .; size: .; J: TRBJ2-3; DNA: TGTGCCAGCAGCCCGGGCACAGATACGCAGTATTTT; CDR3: CASSPGTDTQYF
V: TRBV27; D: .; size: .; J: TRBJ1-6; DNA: TGTGCCAGCAGGGACGGGAAAAGCTCCTATAATTCACCCCTCCACTTT; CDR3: CASRDGKSSYNSPLHF
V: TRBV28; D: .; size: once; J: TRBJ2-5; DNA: TGTGCCAGCAGGGGCCATGAGACCCAGTACTTC; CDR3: CASRGHETQYF